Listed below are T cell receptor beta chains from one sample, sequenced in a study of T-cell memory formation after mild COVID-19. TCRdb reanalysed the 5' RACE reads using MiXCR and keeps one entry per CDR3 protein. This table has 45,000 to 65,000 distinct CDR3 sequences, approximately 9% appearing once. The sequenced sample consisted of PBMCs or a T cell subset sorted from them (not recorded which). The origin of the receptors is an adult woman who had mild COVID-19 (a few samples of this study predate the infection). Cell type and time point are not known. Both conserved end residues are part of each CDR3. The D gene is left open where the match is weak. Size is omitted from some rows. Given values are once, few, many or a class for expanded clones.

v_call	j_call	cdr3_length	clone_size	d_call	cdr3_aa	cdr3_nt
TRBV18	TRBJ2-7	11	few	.	CASESGTQQYF	TGTGCCAGCGAGTCAGGGACTCAGCAGTACTTC
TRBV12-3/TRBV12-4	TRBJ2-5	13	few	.	CASRQGLQETQYF	TGTGCCAGCAGACAGGGCCTCCAAGAGACCCAGTACTTC
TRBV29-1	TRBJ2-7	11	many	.	CSVGDGSLKYF	.
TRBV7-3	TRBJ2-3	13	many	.	CASSLSEVDTQYF	TGTGCCAGCAGCCTGTCAGAGGTGGATACGCAGTATTTT
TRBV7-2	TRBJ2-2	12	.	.	CASSRFTGELFF	TGTGCCAGCAGCCGTTTTACCGGGGAGCTGTTTTTT
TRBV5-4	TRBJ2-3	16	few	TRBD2	CASSTASGGPTDTQYF	TGTGCCAGCAGCACAGCTAGCGGGGGGCCCACAGATACGCAGTATTTT
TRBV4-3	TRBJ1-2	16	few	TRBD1	CASSQEGGQGIYGYTF	TGCGCCAGCAGCCAAGAAGGGGGACAGGGGATCTATGGCTACACCTTC
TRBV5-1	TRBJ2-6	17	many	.	CASSLVPVASGANVLTF	TGCGCCAGCAGCTTGGTCCCCGTAGCCTCTGGGGCCAACGTCCTGACTTTC
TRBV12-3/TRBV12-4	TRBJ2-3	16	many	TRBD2	CASSPSSGGMGDTQYF	TGTGCCAGCAGTCCCTCTAGCGGGGGGATGGGAGATACGCAGTATTTT
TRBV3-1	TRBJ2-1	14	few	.	CASSQGIGYNEQFF	TGTGCCAGCAGCCAAGGGATAGGCTACAATGAGCAGTTCTTC
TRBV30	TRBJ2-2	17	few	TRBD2	CAWSVPRWASGTGELFF	TGTGCCTGGAGTGTACCACGGTGGGCTAGCGGAACCGGGGAGCTGTTTTTT
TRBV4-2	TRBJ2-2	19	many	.	CASSQDGASRGRNTGELFF	TGTGCCAGCAGCCAAGATGGGGCGTCGAGGGGAAGGAACACCGGGGAGCTGTTTTTT
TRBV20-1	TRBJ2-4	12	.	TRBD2	CSATSGKPLQYF	TGCAGTGCTACTAGCGGGAAACCTCTTCAGTACTTC
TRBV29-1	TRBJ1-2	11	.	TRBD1	CSVERDSGYTF	TGCAGCGTTGAGAGGGACAGCGGCTACACCTTC
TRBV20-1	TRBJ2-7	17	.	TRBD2	CSARGGTSGRFAYEQYF	TGCAGTGCTAGAGGAGGGACTAGCGGGAGGTTTGCCTACGAGCAGTACTTC
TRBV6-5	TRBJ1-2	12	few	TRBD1	CASKNRGYGYTF	TGTGCCAGCAAGAACAGGGGATATGGCTACACCTTC
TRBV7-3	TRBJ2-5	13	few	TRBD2	CASSFGLGGTQYF	TGTGCCAGCAGCTTTGGACTAGGAGGGACCCAGTACTTC
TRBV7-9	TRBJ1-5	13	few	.	CASSLGGGEPQHF	TGTGCCAGCAGCTTAGGGGGGGGGGAGCCCCAGCATTTT
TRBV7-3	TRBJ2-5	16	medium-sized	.	CASSLSGPTDQETQYF	TGTGCCAGCAGCTTATCCGGCCCGACGGACCAAGAGACCCAGTACTTC
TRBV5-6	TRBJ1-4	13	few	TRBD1	CASGTAWSEKLFF	TGTGCCAGCGGGACAGCCTGGAGTGAAAAACTGTTTTTT